This TCR beta chain derives from a study of T cell responses to AZD1222 COVID-19 vaccine. Overall study findings and caveats: Females outnumbered males among donors, who were mostly white British; clonal diversity was possibly underestimated.

Libraries were prepared by immunoSEQ multiplex PCR; TCRdb keeps only in-frame clonotypes and omits some of them. The sample includes approximately 140,000 clones, approximately 94% of them seen just once. V was pared by 2 bases and J by 0 bases, with 11 bases between. The CDR3 is made up of 16 amino acids. CDR1 and CDR2 from the germline V gene are MNHNY and SVGAGI (reference sequence). In regard to this clone: Its target is unknown.

This specimen was peripheral blood, taken on day 0 of AZD1222 vaccination. The TCR comes from an adult in good health. The J gene is TRBJ1-3, the V gene TRBV6-6; D call uncertain. The CDR3 region has the DNA TGTGCCAGCAGTTACCAGGCTCGACTCTCTGGAAACACCATATATTTT. Its translation: CASSYQARLSGNTIYF.